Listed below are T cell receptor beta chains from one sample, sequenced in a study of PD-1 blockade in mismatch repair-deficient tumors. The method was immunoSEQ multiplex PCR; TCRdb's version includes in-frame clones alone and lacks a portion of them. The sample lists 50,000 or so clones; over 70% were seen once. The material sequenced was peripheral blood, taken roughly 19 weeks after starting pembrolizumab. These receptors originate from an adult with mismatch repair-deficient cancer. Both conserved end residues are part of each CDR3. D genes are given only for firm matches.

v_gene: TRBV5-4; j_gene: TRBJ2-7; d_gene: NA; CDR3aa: CASSPWMAGAYEQYF
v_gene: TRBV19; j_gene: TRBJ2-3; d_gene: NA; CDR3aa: CASSIGPQGRDTQYF
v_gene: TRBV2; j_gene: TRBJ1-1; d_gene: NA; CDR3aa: CASRTTTSNTEAFF
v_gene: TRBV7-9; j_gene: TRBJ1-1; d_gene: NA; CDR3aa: CASSHTWTGERDTEAFF
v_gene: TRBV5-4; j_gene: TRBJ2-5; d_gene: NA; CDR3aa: CASIPSARSVPETQYF
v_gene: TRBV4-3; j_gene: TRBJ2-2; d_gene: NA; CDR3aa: CASSQDLGGVGELFF
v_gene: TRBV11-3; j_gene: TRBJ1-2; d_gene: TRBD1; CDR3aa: CASSFAGGYGYTF
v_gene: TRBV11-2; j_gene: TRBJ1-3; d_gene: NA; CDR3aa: CASTNRLRGLAGNTIYF
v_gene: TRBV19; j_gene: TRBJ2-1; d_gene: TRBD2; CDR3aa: CASSPRAGGSYEQFF
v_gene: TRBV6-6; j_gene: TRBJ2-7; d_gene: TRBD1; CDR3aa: CASRAGSRGSYEQYF
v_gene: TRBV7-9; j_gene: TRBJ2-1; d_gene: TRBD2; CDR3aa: CASSRSGTYNEQFF